The clone carrying this T cell receptor (beta chain) was found many times. Its antigen is currently unknown. Germline V gene lookup returns CDR1 SGHVS and CDR2 FQNEAQ. This CDR3 contains 16 residues. The germline V and J ends were trimmed by 1 base and 6 bases, with 19 bases remaining between them. This sample is part of a study of T-cell memory formation after mild COVID-19. General study findings and limits: Balance between CD4 and CD8 was seen in clones contracting day 15 to 85, and a CD4+ lean was seen in later expanders.

TCRdb re-analysed the 5' RACE reads in MiXCR, keeping a single row per CDR3 protein. Of roughly 110,000 distinct CDR3 sequences in the sample, 20% to 25% are singletons; the top ten hold about two fifths. The chain links TRBV7-8 to TRBJ2-7, with D possibly TRBD2 on 6 matching bases. The sample consisted of PBMCs or a T cell subset sorted from them (not recorded which). This sequence originates from a man between 18 and 35 years old who had mild COVID-19 (a few samples of this study predate the infection). Cell type and time point are not known. The CDR3 DNA reads TGTGCCAGCAGCTTAGGATTAGGAGGGGAACTCGGCGAGCAGTACTTC. Residues: CASSLGLGGELGEQYF.